These T cell receptor beta chains were read from a single sample in a study of CD8+CD57+ T cells in acquired aplastic anemia. TCRdb reprocessed the reads via MiXCR and lists one record per CDR3 protein. The data show about 160,000 distinct CDR3 sequences, around 75% seen once. Material: sorted CD4+, CD8+, or CD8+CD57+ T cells (not recorded which) from PBMCs. The receptor source for this set is a human donor with aplastic anemia. Both conserved end residues are part of each CDR3. The order of the fields is V gene, D gene, J gene, clone size, CDR3 DNA, CDR3 protein. The D gene is left open where the match is weak. The size field is filled for only some rows; it gives once, few, many or a size class.

>TRBV10-2|TRBD1|TRBJ1-2|-
TGCGCCAGCAGTGAGACAGGGGGCGAGAACTATGGCTACACCTTC
CASSETGGENYGYTF
>TRBV19|TRBD1|TRBJ2-7|once
TGTGCGGCGGGACAGGGGTTCAGCGAGCAGTACTTC
CAAGQGFSEQYF
>TRBV7-9|-|TRBJ1-1|once
TGTGCCAGCAGCTCCGAGGACGGCGGGAACACTGAAGCTTTCTTT
CASSSEDGGNTEAFF
>TRBV7-2|TRBD1|TRBJ1-5|-
TGTGCCAGCAGCCTCCGACAGGGTGAGGGTCAGCCCCAGCATTTT
CASSLRQGEGQPQHF
>TRBV9|-|TRBJ1-2|-
TGTGCCAGCAGCGTAAGCAGGGAAGTTCAGGATGGCTACACCTTC
CASSVSREVQDGYTF
>TRBV10-3|TRBD1|TRBJ2-7|-
TGTGCCAGCATCCGGGACAGCAACTCTCTCTACGAGCAGTACTTC
CASIRDSNSLYEQYF
>TRBV5-4|-|TRBJ2-6|-
TGTGCCAGCAGCGGTCCCGGGGCTGGGGCCAACGTCCTGACTTTC
CASSGPGAGANVLTF
>TRBV20-1|-|TRBJ1-6|-
TGCAGTGCTATCGGCAGTGTCGATAATTCACCCCTCCACTTT
CSAIGSVDNSPLHF
>TRBV19|-|TRBJ1-5|-
TGTGCCAGTAGTCCAACGACAGGAGGCGTCGTTAAGCCCCAGCATTTT
CASSPTTGGVVKPQHF
>TRBV25-1|-|TRBJ1-6|-
TGTGCCAGTAGAGACAGCCTCAATTCACCCCTCCACTTT
CASRDSLNSPLHF
>TRBV5-6|TRBD1|TRBJ2-1|-
TGTGCCAGCAGCCTGGACAGGGTGGGCTACAATGAGCAGTTCTTC
CASSLDRVGYNEQFF
>TRBV18|-|TRBJ1-1|-
TGTGCCAGCTCGCCGATCAGGGGGAACACTGAAGCTTTCTTT
CASSPIRGNTEAFF
>TRBV9|TRBD2|TRBJ2-7|-
TGTGCCAGCAGCGTAGAAGCGGGAGGGAGCTCCTACGAGCAGTACTTC
CASSVEAGGSSYEQYF
>TRBV6-5|TRBD1|TRBJ1-1|-
TGTGCCAGCAGTTTACAGGGGGTGCAAACTCGAGGGCCGAACACTGAAGCTTTCTTT
CASSLQGVQTRGPNTEAFF
>TRBV19|-|TRBJ1-6|-
TGTGCCAGTAGTATAACTCCCGGCCGGTTTGAGCCCCTCCACTTT
CASSITPGRFEPLHF
>TRBV10-3|TRBD1|TRBJ2-2|-
TGTGCCATCAGTGGGACAGGGATGAACACCGGGGAGCTGTTTTTT
CAISGTGMNTGELFF
>TRBV29-1|-|TRBJ2-5|-
TGCAGCGTTGGTGCAAGGGCCCTCCAAGAGACCCAGTACTTC
CSVGARALQETQYF
>TRBV11-2|-|TRBJ1-1|-
TGTGCCAGTAGTATAGATGAGGGCACCGGGGCCCTATTGAACACTGAAGCTTTCTTT
CASSIDEGTGALLNTEAFF
>TRBV12-3/TRBV12-4|-|TRBJ2-2|-
TGTGCCAGCAGTTTAGTAGCGTTTTCCGGGGAGCTGTTTTTT
CASSLVAFSGELFF
>TRBV7-2|TRBD2|TRBJ2-5|-
TGTGCCAGCAGGAAGCGGGAGGGCCGGGAGACCCAGTACTTC
CASRKREGRETQYF
>TRBV2|TRBD1|TRBJ1-1|-
TGTGCCAGCACCCAAGGGGACAGGGCGGCTTTCTTT
CASTQGDRAAFF
>TRBV20-1|TRBD1|TRBJ2-7|-
TGCAGTGCTATACTCAGGGGGCTCTACGAGCAGTACTTC
CSAILRGLYEQYF
>TRBV10-3|-|TRBJ1-2|once
TGTGCCATCAGTGAGTCATCCGGGGCTCAGGGATCAAACTATGGCTACACCTTC
CAISESSGAQGSNYGYTF
>TRBV7-3|-|TRBJ2-5|-
TGTGCCAGCGCCAGGGCGGGCCCCCAAGAGACCCAGTACTTC
CASARAGPQETQYF
>TRBV2|-|TRBJ2-5|-
TGTGCCAGCAGTGGAGGCAGAAGAGCTCAAGAGACCCAGTACTTC
CASSGGRRAQETQYF
>TRBV28|TRBD1|TRBJ2-3|many
TGTGCCAGCAACCGGGACAGGGGCACAGATACGCAGTATTTT
CASNRDRGTDTQYF
>TRBV7-9|-|TRBJ2-3|-
TGTGCCAGCAGACCCGATACGCAGTATTTT
CASRPDTQYF
>TRBV12-3/TRBV12-4|TRBD1|TRBJ1-4|-
TGTGCCAGCGGCGAACAGGGGAGGTTGGAAAAACTGTTTTTT
CASGEQGRLEKLFF
>TRBV10-3|-|TRBJ2-7|-
TGTGCCATATCCAGGGACGGCTCCTACGAGCGGTACTTC
CAISRDGSYERYF
>TRBV15|-|TRBJ2-2|-
TGTGCCACCAGCAGAGATCGGGGAAGCTACACCGGGGAGCTGTTTTTT
CATSRDRGSYTGELFF
>TRBV2|-|TRBJ2-1|few
TGTGCCAGCAGTGAATTGGCAGGCCTCAATGAGCAGTTCTTC
CASSELAGLNEQFF
>TRBV20-1|TRBD1|TRBJ1-1|-
TGCAGTGCTAGAGTGGACAGGGGGAATTTTAACACTGAAGCTTTCTTT
CSARVDRGNFNTEAFF
>TRBV10-3|TRBD1|TRBJ2-7|-
TGTGCCATCAAGGCACAGGGGGCAGGAGAGCAGTACTTC
CAIKAQGAGEQYF
>TRBV20-1|-|TRBJ1-1|-
TGCAGTGCTAGAGGCTCAAAAGGGGAGGGAGCGACTGAAGCTTTCTTT
CSARGSKGEGATEAFF
>TRBV9|-|TRBJ1-1|-
TGTGCCAGCAGCGCCTCAGGGTTGAACACTGAAGCTTTCTTT
CASSASGLNTEAFF
>TRBV19|-|TRBJ2-5|-
TGTGCCAGTAGTATTACAGGGACCAACCCGCAGACCCAGTACTTC
CASSITGTNPQTQYF
>TRBV7-2|TRBD2|TRBJ2-3|-
TGTGCCAGCAGCCCGGGACTACCCGTCACAGATACGCAGTATTTT
CASSPGLPVTDTQYF
>TRBV10-3|-|TRBJ2-7|-
TGTGCCATCAGTGATCATGGGGAGATTTCCTACGAGCAGTACTTC
CAISDHGEISYEQYF
>TRBV10-2|-|TRBJ2-1|-
TGCGCCAGCAGTCCACTGAGGACCTCTCCTGAGCAGTTCTTC
CASSPLRTSPEQFF
>TRBV19|-|TRBJ2-1|-
TGTGCCAGTAGTATATCCCAGGGCCGCAATGAGCAGTTCTTC
CASSISQGRNEQFF
>TRBV15|TRBD1|TRBJ2-1|-
TGTGCCACCAGCAGATTCCCTCCCGGGACAGTGACGGATAGTGAGCAGTTCTTC
CATSRFPPGTVTDSEQFF
>TRBV24-1|-|TRBJ2-1|-
TGTGCCACCAGTCGGGACACTGACAATGAGCAGTTCTTC
CATSRDTDNEQFF
>TRBV10-3|-|TRBJ2-1|-
TGTGCCCTCCGGGACTCCATTTTGAATGAGCAGTTCTTC
CALRDSILNEQFF
>TRBV7-2|-|TRBJ1-3|few
TGTGCCAGCAGCTTAGACGGAAACACCATATATTTT
CASSLDGNTIYF
>TRBV9|TRBD1|TRBJ1-1|-
TGTGCCAGCAGCGTAGGGACAGGGTCGTTGAACACTGAAGCTTTCTTT
CASSVGTGSLNTEAFF
>TRBV2|-|TRBJ1-6|-
TGTGCCAGCGGGCCGGAATTCTCACCCCTCCACTTT
CASGPEFSPLHF
>TRBV6-6|-|TRBJ2-1|many
TGTGCCAGCAGTTCCACAGAATCCTACAATGAGCAGTTCTTC
CASSSTESYNEQFF
>TRBV2|-|TRBJ2-7|-
TGTGCCAGCAGTGAGTGGGCCAGCTCCTACGAGCAGTACTTC
CASSEWASSYEQYF
>TRBV5-5|-|TRBJ2-7|once
TGCGCCAGCAGCTCGGGACCCCTTTTGTACGAGCAGTACTTC
CASSSGPLLYEQYF
>TRBV5-6|-|TRBJ2-7|-
TGTGCCAGCAGCTTCGACGTCCTCCCCGAGCAGTACTTC
CASSFDVLPEQYF